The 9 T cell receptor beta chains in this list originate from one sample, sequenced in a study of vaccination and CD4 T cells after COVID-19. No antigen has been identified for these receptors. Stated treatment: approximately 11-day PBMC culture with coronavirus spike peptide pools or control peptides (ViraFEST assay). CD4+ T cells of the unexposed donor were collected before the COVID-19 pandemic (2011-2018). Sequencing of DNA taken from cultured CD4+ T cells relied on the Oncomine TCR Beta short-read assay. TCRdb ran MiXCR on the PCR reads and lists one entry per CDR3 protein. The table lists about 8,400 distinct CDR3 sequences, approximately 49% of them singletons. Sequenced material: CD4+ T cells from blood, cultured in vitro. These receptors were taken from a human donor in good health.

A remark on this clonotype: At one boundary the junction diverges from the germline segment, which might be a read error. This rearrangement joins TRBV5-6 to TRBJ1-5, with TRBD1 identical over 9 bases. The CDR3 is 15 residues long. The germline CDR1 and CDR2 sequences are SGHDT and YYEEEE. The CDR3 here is CASSLRQGGNQPQHF. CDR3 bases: TGTGCCAGCAGCTTGCGACAGGGGGGCAACCAGCCCCAGCATTTT.

CDR3 amino acids: CSAESGWGSNYGYTF. The CDR3 region has the DNA TGCAGTGCTGAATCCGGGTGGGGTTCCAACTATGGCTACACCTTC. The genes are TRBV20-1 and TRBJ1-2; D gene ambiguous. This CDR3 has 15 amino acids. Trimming stripped 5 bases from V and 2 bases from J, with 18 bases between. The V gene's germline CDR1 is DFQATT and CDR2 SNEGSKA (reference sequence).

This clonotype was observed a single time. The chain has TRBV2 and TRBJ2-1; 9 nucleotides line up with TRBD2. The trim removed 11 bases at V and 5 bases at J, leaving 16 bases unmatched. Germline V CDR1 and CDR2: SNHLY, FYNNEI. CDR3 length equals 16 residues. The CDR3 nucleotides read TGTGCCTCTACCCCCCTAGCGGGACAATATAACAATGAGCAGTTCTTC. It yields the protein CASTPLAGQYNNEQFF.

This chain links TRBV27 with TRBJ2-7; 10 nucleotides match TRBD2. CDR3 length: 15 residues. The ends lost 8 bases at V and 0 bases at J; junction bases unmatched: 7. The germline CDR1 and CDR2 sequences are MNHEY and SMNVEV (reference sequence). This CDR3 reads CASQRTSGASYEQYF. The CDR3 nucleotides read TGTGCCAGCCAACGCACTAGCGGGGCCTCCTACGAGCAGTACTTC.

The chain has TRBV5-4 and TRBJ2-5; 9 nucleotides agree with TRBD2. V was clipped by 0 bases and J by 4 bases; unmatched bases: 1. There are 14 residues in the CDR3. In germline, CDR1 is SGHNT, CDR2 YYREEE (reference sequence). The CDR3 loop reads CASSLVLAGETQYF. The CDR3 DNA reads TGTGCCAGCAGCTTGGTACTAGCGGGAGAGACCCAGTACTTC.

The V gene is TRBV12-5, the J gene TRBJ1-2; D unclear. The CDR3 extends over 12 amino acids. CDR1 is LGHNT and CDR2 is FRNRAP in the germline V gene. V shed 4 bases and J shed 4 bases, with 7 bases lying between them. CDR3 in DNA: TGTGCTAGTGGTTGGGAGGGCTATGGCTACACCTTC. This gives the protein CASGWEGYGYTF.

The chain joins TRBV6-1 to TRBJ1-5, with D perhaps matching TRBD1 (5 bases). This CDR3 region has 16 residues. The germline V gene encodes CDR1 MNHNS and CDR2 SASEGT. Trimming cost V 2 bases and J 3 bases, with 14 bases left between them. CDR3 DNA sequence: TGTGCCAGCAGTGAACCCCCTTACAGGAACAATCAGCCCCAGCATTTT. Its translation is CASSEPPYRNNQPQHF.

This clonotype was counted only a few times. CDR3 loop: CSASRAGTGSYNSPLHF. The CDR3 DNA sequence: TGCAGTGCTAGCCGAGCCGGGACAGGCTCCTATAATTCACCCCTCCACTTT. This chain links TRBV20-1 with TRBJ1-6; 8 nucleotides match TRBD1. With 3 bases clipped from V and 0 bases from J, the junction kept 7 bases outside the gene matches. The CDR3 runs 17 residues. Germline V gene data show CDR1 as DFQATT and CDR2 as SNEGSKA (reference sequence).

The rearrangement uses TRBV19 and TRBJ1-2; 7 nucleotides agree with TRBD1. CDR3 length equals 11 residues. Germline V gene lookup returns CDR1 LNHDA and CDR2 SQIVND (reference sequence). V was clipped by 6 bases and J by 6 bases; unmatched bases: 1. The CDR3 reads CASRQGDGYTF. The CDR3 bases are TGTGCCAGTAGGCAGGGGGATGGCTACACCTTC.